These 24 T cell receptor beta chains share one sample of origin, sequenced in a study of T cells in Graves' hyperthyroidism and ophthalmopathy. It was RNA transcripts that yielded the amplified TCR beta CDR3 regions. HTBI primers were employed in a first-round RT-PCR of the TCR CDR3. TCRdb reprocessed the multiplex PCR reads with MiXCR, giving one entry per CDR3 protein. The repertoire has about 620,000 distinct CDR3 sequences, about 16% of them found once; the top ten carry 3.8%. The specimen sequenced was blood. The receptors here all came from a woman under 40 with Graves' hyperthyroidism.

V and J are TRBV6-2 or TRBV6-3 and TRBJ2-3; 11 positions agree with TRBD2. Germline V CDR1 and CDR2: MNHEY, SVGEGT. The V segment lost 5 bases and the J segment 5 bases; nucleotides outside the gene matches: 3. This CDR3 has 14 residues. The CDR3 region has the DNA TGTGCCAGCAGTCAACTAGCGGGAGAAGATACGCAGTATTTT. Encoded protein: CASSQLAGEDTQYF.

This clonotype was seen a few times. The V call is TRBV24-1, the J call TRBJ2-1, with TRBD2 matching 9 bases. V was clipped by 12 bases and J by 3 bases; unmatched bases: 8. Germline assignment: CDR1 KGHDR and CDR2 SFDVKD. The CDR3 length is 14 residues. CDR3 sequence (DNA): TGTGCCCTCGGGGAGCGGGAGGACTACAATGAGCAGTTCTTC. Translation gives CALGEREDYNEQFF.

This clonotype was counted at least ten times. This chain uses TRBV5-5 with TRBJ2-4; D is possibly TRBD1 (5 bases). The germline V gene has CDR1 SGHKS and CDR2 YYEKEE (reference sequence). V was trimmed by 0 bases and J by 3 bases, leaving 7 bases between them. This CDR3 has 14 residues. CDR3 sequence reads: CASSLGQSKNIQYF. CDR3 DNA: TGTGCCAGCAGCTTGGGACAGAGCAAAAACATTCAGTACTTC.

This clonotype was detected many times. J is TRBJ1-1 and V is TRBV6-5; unclear D gene. The CDR3 is 17 residues long. Between the trimmed V and J ends, which lost 0 bases and 1 base, there was a span of 15 bases. In germline, CDR1 is MNHEY, CDR2 SVGAGI. The CDR3 loop reads CASSYSVQVPTNTEAFF. Here the CDR3 DNA reads TGTGCCAGCAGTTACTCGGTCCAGGTCCCTACGAACACTGAAGCTTTCTTT.

This chain uses TRBV6-5 with TRBJ2-6; D gene unclear. Germline CDR1 reads MNHEY; CDR2 reads SVGAGI. V lost 6 bases and J lost 3, with 12 bases in between. The CDR3 runs to 15 residues. The CDR3 reads CASSYGSDGANVLTF. Here the CDR3 DNA reads TGTGCCAGCAGCTACGGCAGCGATGGGGCCAACGTCCTGACTTTC.

The chain combines TRBV19 with TRBJ1-1; D not resolved. The length of the CDR3 is 13 residues. Trimming left V 7 bases short and J 4 bases short, with 13 bases between. Germline CDR1 LNHDA, CDR2 SQIVND (reference sequence). The CDR3 sequence is CASTTPWGTEAFF. CDR3 in DNA: TGTGCCAGTACCACCCCCTGGGGCACTGAAGCTTTCTTT.

On this clonotype: A single base separates this from a much larger clone, so it may be a read error. The chain is built from TRBV14 and TRBJ2-1; TRBD2 aligns across 7 bases. CDR1 is SGHDN and CDR2 is FVKESK in the germline V gene. With V trimmed by 1 base and J by 6 bases, 6 bases remained unmatched. This CDR3 is built from 15 residues. The CDR3 bases are TGTGCCAGCAGCCAAGCTGGCGGGAGTATCAATGAGCAGTTCTTC. It specifies CASSQAGGSINEQFF.

Many counts were recorded for this clonotype. CDR3 in DNA: TGTGCCATCAGGGAGGACTACGAGCAGTACTTC. This translates into CAIREDYEQYF. The rearrangement uses TRBV10-3 and TRBJ2-7; a possible D gene is TRBD2 (5 bases). Deletions cut 6 bases from V and 3 bases from J, with 6 bases between. The germline V gene has CDR1 ENHRY and CDR2 SYGVKD. This CDR3 is 11 amino acids long.

This clonotype has ten or more counts. The V gene is TRBV18, the J gene TRBJ2-5, with D uncertain. CDR1 is KGHSH and CDR2 is LQKENI in the germline V gene. Trimming shortened V by 3 bases and J by 3 bases, and 5 bases separated the two germline ends. The CDR3 length is 12 residues. The CDR3 DNA reads as TGTGCCAGCTCACCTGAAAAAGAGACCCAGTACTTC. Amino acid sequence: CASSPEKETQYF.

This clonotype was recorded a few times. V gene TRBV2 combines with J gene TRBJ1-4; 8 bases map to TRBD1. V lost 6 bases to trimming and J lost 10 bases; unmatched junction nucleotides: 7. This CDR3 is 13 amino acids long. Germline values: CDR1 SNHLY, CDR2 FYNNEI. The CDR3 DNA sequence: TGTGCCAGCAGAGAGGACAGGGCTGGAAAACTGTTTTTT. This gives the protein CASREDRAGKLFF.

This clonotype was detected ten times or more. V gene TRBV2 combines with J gene TRBJ2-3; D possibly corresponds to TRBD2 (5 bases). V lost 8 bases and J 4 bases, leaving 16 bases between the germline ends. Germline values: CDR1 SNHLY, CDR2 FYNNEI. This CDR3 has 14 amino acids. CDR3 sequence: CASRRLASPDTQYF. Here the CDR3 DNA reads TGTGCCAGCCGGAGGCTAGCAAGCCCAGATACGCAGTATTTT.

In DNA, the CDR3 is TGTGCCAGCAGTTTAATCCGGGGAACTAGCACAGATACGCAGTATTTT. Its translation: CASSLIRGTSTDTQYF. The chain uses TRBV12-3 or TRBV12-4 and TRBJ2-3; D possibly corresponds to TRBD2 (5 bases). The length of the CDR3 is 16 residues. Trimming removed 2 bases at V and 0 bases at J, with 12 bases between.

About this clonotype itself: A much larger clone differs from this one at a single base, so this may be a read error. The V and J genes are TRBV6-2 or TRBV6-3 and TRBJ2-7; D unresolved. CDR1 is MNHEY and CDR2 is SVGEGT in the germline V gene. The CDR3 contains 13 residues. The CDR3 sequence is CDSTPAALYEQYF. The CDR3 coding sequence is TGTGACAGCACCCCTGCTGCACTCTACGAGCAGTACTTC.

This chain links TRBV5-1 with TRBJ1-5; D might be TRBD1 (5 bases). Trimming shortened V by 0 bases and J by 9 bases, and 13 bases separated the two germline ends. The CDR3 contains 14 residues. CDR1 is SGHRS, CDR2 YFSETQ, per germline. As DNA, the CDR3 is TGCGCCAGCAGCTTGGGGGGGGTAGGGATGCCCCAGCATTTT. It encodes CASSLGGVGMPQHF.

This clonotype has ten or more counts. The V gene is TRBV28, the J gene TRBJ2-1; D call uncertain. The CDR3 spans 15 residues. Trimming cost V 1 base and J 8 bases, with 15 bases left between them. CDR1 and CDR2 (germline): MDHEN, SYDVKM. As DNA, the CDR3 is TGTGCCAGCAGTTTATCGCGAACCCATGGGTATGAGCAGTTCTTC. Its translation is CASSLSRTHGYEQFF.

This clonotype was seen ten or more times. The chain joins TRBV12-3 or TRBV12-4 to TRBJ2-1; TRBD2 matches at 9 bases. Trimming at V came to 3 bases and at J to 6 bases, leaving 6 bases not matched to a gene. The CDR3 has 15 residues. The CDR3 sequence is CASSFYGTSINEQFF. CDR3 DNA sequence: TGTGCCAGCAGTTTTTATGGGACTAGCATCAATGAGCAGTTCTTC.

This clonotype was counted ten times or more. This chain connects TRBV6-6 to TRBJ1-1; maybe TRBD1 (5 bases). Deletions cut 2 bases from V and 5 bases from J, with 9 bases between. CDR1 MNHNY and CDR2 SVGAGI come from the germline V gene (reference sequence). This CDR3 comprises 13 residues. Here the CDR3 DNA reads TGTGCCAGCAGTTACGGGGGAGTGACTGAAGCTTTCTTT. It is translated as CASSYGGVTEAFF.

The chain employs TRBV15 and TRBJ2-7, with 7 bases aligning to TRBD1. From germline, CDR1 is LNHNV and CDR2 YYDKDF (reference sequence). V trimming: 3 bases; J trimming: 2 bases; junction bases outside the gene matches: 16. The CDR3 consists of 18 residues. The CDR3 nucleotides are TGTGCCACCAGCAGGGGAACAGGGGTTGCCGTGGTCCCCTACGAGCAGTACTTC. This translates into CATSRGTGVAVVPYEQYF. Together with reference TRBV15 and TRBJ2-7, the CDR3 gives the full variable domain: DAMVIQNPRYQVTQFGKPVTLSCSQTLNHNVMYWYQQKSSQAPKLLFHYYDKDFNNEADTPDNFQSRRPNTSFCFLDIRSPGLGDTAMYLCATSRGTGVAVVPYEQYFGPGTRLTVT.

This clonotype came up many times. This chain uses TRBV28 with TRBJ2-7; D uncertain. V was cut by 1 base and J by 6 bases, with 10 bases left in between. Germline CDR1 reads MDHEN; CDR2 reads SYDVKM. This CDR3 has 13 residues. The CDR3 coding sequence is TGTGCCAGCAGTTTATCCCCCCCCACCGAGCAGTACTTC. Protein sequence: CASSLSPPTEQYF.

This clonotype has more than one count but fewer than ten. The V gene is TRBV7-8, the J gene TRBJ1-5, with D tentatively TRBD1 (5 bases). The CDR3 length is 16 residues. Germline lookup yields CDR1 SGHVS and CDR2 FQNEAQ. V was shortened by 0 bases and J by 0 bases, with 9 bases between the two germline ends. CDR3 region: CASSLAWGFSNQPQHF. The CDR3, as DNA: TGTGCCAGCAGCTTAGCTTGGGGGTTTAGCAATCAGCCCCAGCATTTT. The variable domain in full, with the rest retrieved from reference TRBV7-8 and TRBJ1-5, is GAGVSQSPRYKVAKRGQDVALRCDPISGHVSLFWYQQALGQGPEFLTYFQNEAQLDKSGLPSDRFFAERPEGSVSTLKIQRTQQEDSAVYLCASSLAWGFSNQPQHFGDGTRLSIL.

This clonotype was recorded many times. CDR3 loop: CASSLTAPGFTEAFF. The CDR3 nucleotides read TGTGCCAGCAGCTTAACCGCTCCAGGGTTCACTGAAGCTTTCTTT. V and J are TRBV7-2 and TRBJ1-1, with D perhaps matching TRBD1 (5 bases). Germline V gene lookup returns CDR1 SGHTA and CDR2 FQGNSA. This CDR3 contains 15 residues. Trimming removed 2 bases at V and 4 bases at J, with 14 bases between.

The chain joins TRBV28 to TRBJ1-1; D gene unclear. With 1 base removed from V and 5 bases from J, the gap between germline ends came to 8 bases. Germline CDR1 MDHEN, CDR2 SYDVKM. The CDR3 is 13 residues long. The CDR3 coding sequence is TGTGCCAGCAGTTTATTGGGAAAGACTGAAGCTTTCTTT. Protein product: CASSLLGKTEAFF.

Only a few counts were recorded for this clonotype. This sequence joins TRBV3-1 and TRBJ2-6, with D hard to call. Between the trimmed V and J ends, which lost 4 bases and 0 bases, there was a span of 19 bases. There are 19 residues in the CDR3. From germline, CDR1 is LGHDT and CDR2 YNNKEL (reference sequence). The CDR3 is CASSRPGSERNSGANVLTF. CDR3 in DNA: TGTGCCAGCAGCCGCCCTGGCTCGGAACGGAACTCTGGGGCCAACGTCCTGACTTTC.

This clonotype was seen many times. V is TRBV12-3 or TRBV12-4 and J is TRBJ1-1; 11 nucleotides align to TRBD1. The CDR3 runs 17 residues. The junction had 7 bases not matched to a gene; V was cut back by 3 bases and J by 1 base. The CDR3 is CASSFGLGQGENTEAFF. As DNA, the CDR3 is TGTGCCAGCAGTTTCGGGTTGGGACAGGGGGAGAACACTGAAGCTTTCTTT.